The entry below gives a single T cell receptor (beta chain) sequence along with its context. The data derive from a study of blood T cell repertoires in COVID-19. V lost 2 bases to trimming and J lost 0 bases, with 8 bases between them. The CDR3 is 16 amino acids. Germline V gene data show CDR1 as MDHEN and CDR2 as SYDVKM. The table came from immunoSEQ multiplex PCR; TCRdb's copy has only in-frame clones and leaves some out. The sample carries approximately 73,000 clones, roughly 86% recorded once. Material for sequencing was peripheral blood. This receptor was obtained from a woman aged 60 to 75 with acute or convalescent COVID-19. The chain employs TRBV28 and TRBJ1-6, with D unresolved. In DNA, the CDR3 is TGTGCCAGCAGTTTAGCGGTTAGCTCCTATAATTCACCCCTCCACTTT. Its protein product is CASSLAVSSYNSPLHF.